A selection of T cell receptor beta chains follows, all from one sample in a study of T cells in Graves' hyperthyroidism and ophthalmopathy. TCRdb re-called the multiplex PCR reads with MiXCR, one entry per CDR3 protein. This sample has approximately 690,000 distinct CDR3 sequences, with approximately 15% found just once. Sample: blood. The receptors originated from a woman between 45 and 60 years old with Graves' ophthalmopathy. The CDR3 runs from the conserved cysteine through the conserved F or W. The order of the fields is clone size, J gene, V gene, D gene, CDR3 protein, CDR3 DNA. D genes are given only for firm matches. A clone size is listed for some rows: how often the clone was seen (once, few, many), or a class if it is expanded.

abundance: many
j_gene: TRBJ2-7
v_gene: TRBV7-2
d_gene: TRBD1
CDR3aa: CASSLSGTGPYEQYF
CDR3nt: TGTGCCAGCAGCTTATCCGGGACAGGACCCTACGAGCAGTACTTC

abundance: few
j_gene: TRBJ1-6
v_gene: TRBV5-1
d_gene: .
CDR3aa: CASSQTAGNSPLHF
CDR3nt: TGCGCCAGCAGCCAGACAGCTGGGAATTCACCCCTCCACTTT

abundance: many
j_gene: TRBJ2-1
v_gene: TRBV2
d_gene: TRBD2
CDR3aa: CASSVLAGMHEQFF
CDR3nt: TGTGCCAGCAGTGTTCTAGCGGGAATGCATGAGCAGTTCTTC

abundance: few
j_gene: TRBJ2-7
v_gene: TRBV6-1
d_gene: .
CDR3aa: CAVRTASSYEQYF
CDR3nt: TGTGCCGTTCGAACAGCGAGCTCCTACGAGCAGTACTTC

abundance: many
j_gene: TRBJ2-3
v_gene: TRBV7-2
d_gene: TRBD1
CDR3aa: CASSLNRGDTQYF
CDR3nt: TGTGCCAGCAGTTTAAACAGGGGGGATACGCAGTATTTT

abundance: .
j_gene: TRBJ2-3
v_gene: TRBV9
d_gene: TRBD2
CDR3aa: CASSVGTSGRSRAGTDTQYF
CDR3nt: TGTGCCAGCAGCGTAGGGACTAGCGGGAGGTCCCGTGCTGGCACAGATACGCAGTATTTT

abundance: .
j_gene: TRBJ2-1
v_gene: TRBV19
d_gene: .
CDR3aa: CASSLRDHSYNEQFF
CDR3nt: TGTGCCAGTAGTTTACGGGACCACTCCTACAATGAGCAGTTCTTC

abundance: many
j_gene: TRBJ2-2
v_gene: TRBV24-1
d_gene: TRBD2
CDR3aa: CATSDLRTGGTGELFF
CDR3nt: TGTGCCACCAGTGATTTGCGGACCGGGGGGACCGGGGAGCTGTTTTTT

abundance: many
j_gene: TRBJ1-1
v_gene: TRBV3-1
d_gene: .
CDR3aa: CASSFGRYTEAFF
CDR3nt: TGTGCCAGCAGCTTCGGACGATACACTGAAGCTTTCTTT

abundance: .
j_gene: TRBJ2-6
v_gene: TRBV19
d_gene: .
CDR3aa: CASSPGANILTF
CDR3nt: TGTGCCAGTAGCCCCGGGGCCAACATCCTGACTTTC

abundance: many
j_gene: TRBJ1-5
v_gene: TRBV6-2/TRBV6-3
d_gene: .
CDR3aa: CASSRPGPTQPQHF
CDR3nt: TGTGCCAGCAGCAGACCGGGGCCAACCCAGCCCCAGCATTTT

abundance: few
j_gene: TRBJ2-1
v_gene: TRBV7-3
d_gene: TRBD2
CDR3aa: CASGLNLAGPYNEQFF
CDR3nt: TGTGCCAGCGGCTTAAATTTAGCGGGACCCTACAATGAGCAGTTCTTC

abundance: many
j_gene: TRBJ2-7
v_gene: TRBV12-3/TRBV12-4
d_gene: .
CDR3aa: CASSSTVNYEQYF
CDR3nt: TGTGCCAGCAGTTCAACAGTAAACTACGAGCAGTACTTC

abundance: .
j_gene: TRBJ2-6
v_gene: TRBV20-1
d_gene: TRBD2
CDR3aa: CSARDIGLAGLSGANVLTF
CDR3nt: TGCAGTGCTAGAGATATTGGACTAGCGGGCCTCTCTGGGGCCAACGTCCTGACTTTC

abundance: many
j_gene: TRBJ2-1
v_gene: TRBV5-1
d_gene: TRBD2
CDR3aa: CASSASGNRDEQFF
CDR3nt: TGCGCCAGCAGCGCGAGCGGGAATCGCGATGAGCAGTTCTTC

abundance: many
j_gene: TRBJ2-5
v_gene: TRBV6-1
d_gene: .
CDR3aa: CASSGTEETQYF
CDR3nt: TGTGCCAGCAGTGGTACGGAAGAGACCCAGTACTTC